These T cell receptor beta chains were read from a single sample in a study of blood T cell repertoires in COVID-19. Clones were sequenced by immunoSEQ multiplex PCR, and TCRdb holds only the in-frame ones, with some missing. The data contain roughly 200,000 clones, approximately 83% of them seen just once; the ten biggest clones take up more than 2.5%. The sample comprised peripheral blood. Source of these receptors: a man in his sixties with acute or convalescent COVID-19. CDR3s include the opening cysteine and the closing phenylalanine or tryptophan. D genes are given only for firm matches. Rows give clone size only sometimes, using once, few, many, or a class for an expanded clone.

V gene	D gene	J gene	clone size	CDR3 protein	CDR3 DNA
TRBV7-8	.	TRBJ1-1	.	CASSSTLNTEAFF	TGTGCCAGCAGCTCAACTCTTAACACTGAAGCTTTCTTT
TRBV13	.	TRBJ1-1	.	CASSSGGALNTEAFF	TGTGCCAGCAGCTCCGGGGGTGCCCTGAACACTGAAGCTTTCTTT
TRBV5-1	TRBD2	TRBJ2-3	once	CASSSLAGVSTDTQYF	TGCGCCAGCAGCTCTTTAGCGGGAGTGAGCACAGATACGCAGTATTTT
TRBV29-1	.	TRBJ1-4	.	CSVEGKQSNEKLFF	TGCAGCGTTGAAGGCAAACAGTCAAATGAAAAACTGTTTTTT
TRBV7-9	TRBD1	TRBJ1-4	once	CASSTRTGTNEKLFF	TGTGCCAGCAGCACGCGGACAGGAACTAATGAAAAACTGTTTTTT
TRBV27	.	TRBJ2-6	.	CASSIRGGANVLTF	TGTGCCAGCAGCATCAGGGGTGGGGCCAACGTCCTGACTTTC
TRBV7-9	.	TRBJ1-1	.	CASRPGTSNTEAFF	TGTGCCAGCAGACCGGGTACCTCGAACACTGAAGCTTTCTTT
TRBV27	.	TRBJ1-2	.	CASSLRGLWGYTF	TGTGCCAGCAGTTTGAGAGGGCTTTGGGGCTACACCTTC
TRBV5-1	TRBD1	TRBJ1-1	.	CASSLGQGSEAFF	TGCGCCAGCAGCTTAGGACAGGGGTCCGAAGCTTTCTTT
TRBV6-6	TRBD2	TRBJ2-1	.	CASSRKELAGGPIYNEQFF	TGTGCCAGCAGCCGAAAGGAGCTAGCGGGAGGGCCGATATACAATGAGCAGTTCTTC
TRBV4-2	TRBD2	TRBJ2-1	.	CASSQDPSGIYNEQFF	TGTGCCAGCAGCCAAGATCCTAGCGGGATCTACAATGAGCAGTTCTTC
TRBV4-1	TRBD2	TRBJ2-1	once	CASSQDVTLAGANEQFF	TGCGCCAGCAGCCAAGATGTGACACTAGCGGGAGCCAATGAGCAGTTCTTC
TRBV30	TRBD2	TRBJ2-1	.	CAWSVGGRANNEQFF	TGTGCCTGGAGTGTTGGCGGGAGGGCCAACAATGAGCAGTTCTTC
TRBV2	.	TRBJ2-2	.	CASSERTGMHGELFF	TGTGCCAGCAGTGAGAGAACAGGGATGCACGGGGAGCTGTTTTTT
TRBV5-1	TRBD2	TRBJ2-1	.	CASSASGSSYNEQFF	TGCGCCAGCAGCGCTAGCGGGAGCTCCTACAATGAGCAGTTCTTC
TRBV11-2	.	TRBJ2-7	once	CASSPVNRLPGTTYEQYF	TGTGCCAGCAGCCCCGTCAATAGACTGCCGGGGACAACTTACGAGCAGTACTTC
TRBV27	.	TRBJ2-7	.	CASSLVGGPPYEQYF	TGTGCCAGCAGTTTAGTCGGGGGGCCTCCCTACGAGCAGTACTTC
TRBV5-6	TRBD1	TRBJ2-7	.	CASSFWDRDSYEQYF	TGTGCCAGCAGCTTTTGGGACAGGGATTCCTACGAGCAGTACTTC
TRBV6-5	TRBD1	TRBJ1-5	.	CASSRTGQNQPQHF	TGTGCCAGCAGTCGGACAGGGCAAAATCAGCCCCAGCATTTT
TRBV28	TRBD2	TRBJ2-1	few	CASSLGTSGSLVEQFF	TGTGCCAGCAGTTTGGGAACTAGCGGGAGCCTGGTGGAGCAGTTCTTC
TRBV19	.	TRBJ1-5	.	CASSKSVGGRNQPQHF	TGTGCCAGTAGTAAGTCGGTGGGGGGTCGCAATCAGCCCCAGCATTTT
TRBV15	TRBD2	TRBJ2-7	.	CATSGGPPSGSYEQYF	TGTGCCACCAGCGGGGGTCCCCCTAGCGGGAGTTACGAGCAGTACTTC
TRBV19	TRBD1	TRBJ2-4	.	CASTNRQGLNIQYF	TGTGCCAGTACCAACCGACAGGGCTTAAACATTCAGTACTTC
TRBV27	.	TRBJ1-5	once	CASSWQYSNQPQHF	TGTGCCAGCAGTTGGCAGTATAGCAATCAGCCCCAGCATTTT
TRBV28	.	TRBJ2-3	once	CASTDLASTDTQYF	TGTGCCAGCACCGATCTAGCTAGCACAGATACGCAGTATTTT
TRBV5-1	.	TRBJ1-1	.	CASSSVGGPNTEAFF	TGCGCCAGCAGCTCGGTGGGGGGGCCCAACACTGAAGCTTTCTTT
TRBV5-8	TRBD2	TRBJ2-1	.	CASSRAGAAYNEQFF	TGTGCCAGCAGCCGAGCGGGAGCTGCCTACAATGAGCAGTTCTTC
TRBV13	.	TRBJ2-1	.	CASRVSTSSYNEQFF	TGTGCCAGCCGCGTATCCACGAGCTCCTACAATGAGCAGTTCTTC
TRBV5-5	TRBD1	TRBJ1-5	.	CASSFGQGAGQPQHF	TGTGCCAGCAGCTTCGGGCAGGGGGCGGGACAGCCCCAGCATTTT
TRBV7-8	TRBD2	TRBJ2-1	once	CASSPRTSGKVYEQFF	TGTGCCAGCAGCCCTAGGACTAGCGGGAAGGTTTATGAGCAGTTCTTC
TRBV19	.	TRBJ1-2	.	CASRTMEVLDYGYTF	TGTGCCAGTAGGACAATGGAGGTTTTGGACTATGGCTACACCTTC
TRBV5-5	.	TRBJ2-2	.	CASLRGGRETGELFF	TGTGCCAGCCTACGAGGAGGACGGGAAACCGGGGAGCTGTTTTTT
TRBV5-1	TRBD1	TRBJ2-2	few	CASTDVQGPGELFF	TGCGCCAGCACCGACGTACAGGGGCCCGGGGAGCTGTTTTTT
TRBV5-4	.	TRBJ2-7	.	CASSLDYEQYF	TGTGCCAGCAGCCTAGACTACGAGCAGTACTTC
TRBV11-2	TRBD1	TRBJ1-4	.	CASSRTGGEEKLFF	TGTGCCAGCAGCCGGACAGGGGGCGAAGAAAAACTGTTTTTT
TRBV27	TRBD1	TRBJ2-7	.	CASSLKWTGTEQYF	TGTGCCAGCAGTTTAAAGTGGACAGGAACCGAGCAGTACTTC
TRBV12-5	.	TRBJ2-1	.	CASGPGQTSYNEQFF	TGTGCTAGTGGCCCAGGACAGACCTCCTACAATGAGCAGTTCTTC
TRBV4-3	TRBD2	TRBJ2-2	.	CASSQLGLAGSPGELFF	TGCGCCAGCAGCCAGCTAGGACTAGCGGGATCTCCCGGGGAGCTGTTTTTT
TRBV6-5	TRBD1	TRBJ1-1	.	CASIRSAGGTEAFF	TGTGCCAGCATCAGATCGGCAGGGGGCACTGAAGCTTTCTTT
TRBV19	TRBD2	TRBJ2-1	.	CASSIVGLAGLLSSYNEQFF	TGTGCCAGTAGTATCGTGGGGTTAGCGGGACTATTAAGCTCCTACAATGAGCAGTTCTTC
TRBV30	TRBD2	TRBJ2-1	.	CAWSVRLAGGGEQFF	TGTGCCTGGAGTGTACGTCTAGCGGGAGGTGGTGAGCAGTTCTTC
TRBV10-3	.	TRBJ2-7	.	CAISGAGGADEQYF	TGTGCCATCAGCGGAGCCGGAGGCGCCGACGAGCAGTACTTC
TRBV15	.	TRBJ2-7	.	CATSRDTYEQYF	TGTGCCACCAGCAGAGATACCTACGAGCAGTACTTC
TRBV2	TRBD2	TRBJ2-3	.	CASRGTTTDTQYF	TGTGCCAGCAGGGGGACTACCACAGATACGCAGTATTTT
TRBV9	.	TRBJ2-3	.	CASSVGVGADTQYF	TGTGCCAGCAGCGTAGGCGTGGGAGCGGATACGCAGTATTTT
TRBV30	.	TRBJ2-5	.	CAWMGQGQETQYF	TGTGCCTGGATGGGCCAGGGTCAAGAGACCCAGTACTTC
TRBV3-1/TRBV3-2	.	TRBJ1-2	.	CASSQSAGVSYGYTF	TGTGCCAGCAGCCAGTCGGCGGGGGTGAGCTATGGCTACACCTTC
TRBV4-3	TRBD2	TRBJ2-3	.	CASSQDLTSADTQYF	TGCGCCAGCAGCCAAGATCTGACTAGCGCAGATACGCAGTATTTT
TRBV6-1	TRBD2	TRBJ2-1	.	CASSGGGGGNRNEQFF	TGTGCCAGCAGTGGAGGCGGGGGAGGTAATCGTAATGAGCAGTTCTTC
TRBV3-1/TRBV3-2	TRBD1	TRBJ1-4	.	CASSHLTGTGRGKLFF	TGTGCCAGCAGCCACCTCACCGGGACAGGGAGGGGAAAACTGTTTTTT
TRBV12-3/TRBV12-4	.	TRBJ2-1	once	CASSLASGYAQFF	TGTGCCAGCAGTTTAGCTAGCGGATATGCGCAGTTCTTC
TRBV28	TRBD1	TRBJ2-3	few	CASRVRDRSWQYF	TGTGCCAGCAGAGTAAGGGACAGGTCGTGGCAGTATTTT
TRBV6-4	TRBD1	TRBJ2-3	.	CASSGGTGGADTQYF	TGTGCCAGCAGTGGAGGGACAGGGGGCGCGGATACGCAGTATTTT
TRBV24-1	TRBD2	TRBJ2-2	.	CATSDFAGVGTGELFF	TGTGCCACCAGTGATTTTGCGGGAGTGGGCACCGGGGAGCTGTTTTTT
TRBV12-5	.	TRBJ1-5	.	CASGFYRGSNQPQHF	TGTGCTAGTGGTTTCTACAGAGGGAGCAATCAGCCCCAGCATTTT
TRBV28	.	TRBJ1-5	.	CASSFPGLSNQPQHF	TGTGCCAGCAGTTTTCCAGGGTTGAGCAATCAGCCCCAGCATTTT